The 9 T cell receptor beta chains given below trace back to one sample, sequenced in a study of T cell repertoires in cytomegalovirus infection. MiXCR, run by TCRdb on the reads, gives a single entry per CDR3 protein. This sample yields fewer than 1,000,000 distinct CDR3 sequences, of which approximately 31% are seen a single time; around 15% belongs to the top ten. The antigens for these receptors are not known. Sequencing was performed on cultured CD8+ T cells from PBMCs, taken from culture after CMV antigen stimulation. Receptors were obtained from a human donor in good health (CMV status not recorded). Some clones in this sample may be carry-over from other donors' samples.

The rearrangement joins TRBV6-8 to TRBJ1-1; the match to TRBD1 covers 7 bases. Germline trimming cut 7 bases from V and 2 bases from J; bases unmatched to any gene: 7. The germline CDR1 and CDR2 sequences are MNHGY and SAAAGT. The CDR3 sequence is 14 residues long. CDR3 nucleotides: TGTGCCAGCATCCACAGGGGCCCCAACACTGAAGCTTTCTTT. Translating it yields CASIHRGPNTEAFF.

The CDR3 protein is CASSFNGGLARYQETQYF. CDR3 sequence (DNA): TGTGCCAGCAGCTTTAACGGGGGGCTTGCGCGGTACCAAGAGACCCAGTACTTC. This chain links TRBV11-2 with TRBJ2-5; tentatively, D is TRBD2 (7 bases). This CDR3 comprises 18 residues. The germline CDR1 and CDR2 sequences are SGHAT and FQNNGV. V lost 3 bases, J lost 0 bases, and 20 bases lay in between. The full variable domain, with the rest looked up from reference TRBV11-2 and TRBJ2-5, is EAGVAQSPRYKIIEKRQSVAFWCNPISGHATLYWYQQILGQGPKLLIQFQNNGVVDDSQLPKDRFSAERLKGVDSTLKIQPAKLEDSAVYLCASSFNGGLARYQETQYFGPGTRLLVL.

V and J are TRBV19 and TRBJ2-6; 7 bases line up with TRBD1. CDR1 and CDR2 from the germline V gene are LNHDA and SQIVND (reference sequence). The CDR3 runs 15 residues. The V gene end was trimmed by 5 bases and the J gene end by 1 base; junction bases not matched to a gene: 2. CDR3 in amino acids: CASSDRVSGANVLTF. The CDR3 bases are TGTGCCAGTAGTGACAGGGTATCTGGGGCCAACGTCCTGACTTTC.

The chain recombines TRBV18 with TRBJ2-7, with TRBD1 matching 11 bases. CDR1 and CDR2 from the germline V gene are KGHSH and LQKENI. CDR3 length: 15 residues. V lost 3 bases, J lost 7 bases, and 8 bases stayed unmatched. The CDR3: CASSPDRGLNIEQYV. DNA of the CDR3: TGTGCCAGCTCACCGGACAGGGGGCTAAATATAGAGCAGTACGTC.

This clonotype was observed a few times. This rearrangement joins TRBV7-9 to TRBJ1-5, with D possibly being TRBD1 (6 bases). Germline CDR1 SEHNR, CDR2 FQNEAQ (reference sequence). This CDR3 comprises 12 residues. Trimming removed 5 bases at V and 9 bases at J, with 11 bases between. This CDR3 reads CASSLQGLPQHF. For the CDR3, the DNA is TGTGCCAGCAGCCTACAGGGATTGCCCCAGCATTTT.

The V gene is TRBV4-1, the J gene TRBJ1-1; TRBD1 agrees at 7 bases. V shed 4 bases, J shed 3 bases, and the junction held 8 bases outside the gene matches. This CDR3 has 15 residues. The V gene's germline CDR1 is MGHRA and CDR2 YSYEKL. The CDR3 spells CASSPRAGGDTEAFF. CDR3 nucleotide sequence: TGCGCCAGCAGCCCCCGGGCAGGGGGGGACACTGAAGCTTTCTTT.

The chain uses TRBV5-1 and TRBJ1-2; 9 nucleotides agree with TRBD1. V lost 5 bases to trimming and J lost 6 bases; unmatched junction nucleotides: 14. The CDR3 runs to 16 residues. Germline V gene data show CDR1 as SGHRS and CDR2 as YFSETQ. The CDR3 bases are TGCGCCAGCAGGGGGGAAGGTGCCGGGACAGGGAATGGCTACACCTTC. This encodes CASRGEGAGTGNGYTF.

This clonotype was seen only once. One end of the junction fails to match germline, which may point to a read error. V is TRBV25-1 and J is TRBJ1-4, with 9 positions matching TRBD1. Germline CDR1 is MGHDK and CDR2 is SYGVNS. The CDR3 totals 13 residues. CDR3 bases: TGTGTCAGCCAACAGGGGGCGCGGGAAAAACTGTTTTTT. This codes for CVSQQGAREKLFF. Filled out from reference TRBV25-1 and TRBJ1-4, the complete variable domain reads EADIYQTPRYLVIGTGKKITLECSQTMGHDKMYWYQQDPGMELHLIHYSYGVNSTEKGDLSSESTVSRIRTEHFPLTLESARPSHTSQYLCVSQQGAREKLFFGSGTQLSVL.

This chain links TRBV9 with TRBJ2-3; D is perhaps TRBD2 (7 bases). CDR3 size: 16 residues. CDR1 and CDR2 from the germline V gene are SGDLS and YYNGEE. Trimming left V 4 bases short and J 2 bases short, with 17 bases between. CDR3 in DNA: TGTGCCAGCAGCCCTATGAGTGGGGGGGCCACAGATACGCAGTATTTT. Protein product: CASSPMSGGATDTQYF.